This T cell receptor beta chain is from a study of T-cell reconstitution after alpha-beta-depleted transplantation in children (dated by TCRdb to 2015 to 2016). Some background on the complete study: The study quantitatively tracked T-cell immune reconstitution after TCRalphabeta/CD19-depleted allogeneic hematopoietic cell transplantation in children using TCR repertoire profiling.

Libraries were built with PCR. The sequencing machine was an Illumina HiSeq 2500. TCR libraries were prepared with molecular barcoding, using unique molecular identifiers to normalize TCRbeta repertoire quantification. Using fastp trimming at Q25 and MiXCR clonotype assembly, TCRdb reanalyzed the public sequencing data and kept in-frame beta chains. Rows merge per CDR3 protein into single entries with the most common DNA and genes. The sample includes approximately 400,000 distinct CDR3 sequences, with roughly 11% observed a single time. Jointly, the top ten make up 4.5% to 6.5% of the sample. The CDR3 has 13 amino acids, counting the end cysteine and valine. Only CDR3 DNA is held: 39 bases, read in frame from base 1. Germline trimming amounts to 3 bases on V and 4 bases on J, with 2 as the count of junction bases outside the gene matches. The germline V gene supplies CDR1 KGHSH and CDR2 LQKENI. With respect to this clonotype: This receptor's antigen is unknown. No much larger clonotype is one base removed from it; base qualities were not supplied.

Here the chain combines TRBV18 and TRBJ2-7; 8 middle bases align to TRBD1. Sequenced material: PBMCs from the stem cell graft donor, taken from the stem cell graft. This clonotype was sampled from a human donor who donated a stem cell graft to a child with acute myeloid leukemia. The DNA reads as follows: TGTGCCAGCTCACCGGACAGGGCGTACGAGCAGTACGTC. It translates to CASSPDRAYEQYV.